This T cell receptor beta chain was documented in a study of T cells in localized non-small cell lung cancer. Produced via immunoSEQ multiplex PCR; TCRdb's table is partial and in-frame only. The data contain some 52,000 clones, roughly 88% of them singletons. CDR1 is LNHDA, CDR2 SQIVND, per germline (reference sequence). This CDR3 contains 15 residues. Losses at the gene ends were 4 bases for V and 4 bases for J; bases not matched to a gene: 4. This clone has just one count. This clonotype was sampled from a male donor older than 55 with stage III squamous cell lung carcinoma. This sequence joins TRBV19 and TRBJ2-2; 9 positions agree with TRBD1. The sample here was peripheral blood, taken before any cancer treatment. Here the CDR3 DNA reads TGTGCCAGTAGTACCCGGGACAGGGTCACCGGGGAGCTGTTTTTT. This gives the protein CASSTRDRVTGELFF.